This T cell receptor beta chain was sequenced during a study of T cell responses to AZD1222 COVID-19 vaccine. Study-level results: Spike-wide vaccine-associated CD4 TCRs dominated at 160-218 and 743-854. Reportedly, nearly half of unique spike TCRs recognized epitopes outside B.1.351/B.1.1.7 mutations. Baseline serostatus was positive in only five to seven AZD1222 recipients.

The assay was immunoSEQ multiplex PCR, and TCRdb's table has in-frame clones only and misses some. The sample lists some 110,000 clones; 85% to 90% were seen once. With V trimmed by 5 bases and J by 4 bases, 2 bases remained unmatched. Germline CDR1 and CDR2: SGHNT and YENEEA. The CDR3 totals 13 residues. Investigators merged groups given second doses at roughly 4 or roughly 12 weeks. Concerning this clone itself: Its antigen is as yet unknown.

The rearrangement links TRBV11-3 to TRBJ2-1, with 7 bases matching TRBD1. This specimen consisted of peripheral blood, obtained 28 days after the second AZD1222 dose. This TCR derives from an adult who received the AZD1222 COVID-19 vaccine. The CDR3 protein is CASSGTAYNEQFF. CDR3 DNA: TGTGCCAGCAGCGGGACAGCGTACAATGAGCAGTTCTTC.